The 27 T cell receptor beta chains below were found in one sample sequenced in a study of long-term antiretroviral therapy in people with HIV. The libraries were made with immunoSEQ v3.0 at survey level. TCRdb keeps only in-frame clones here, not all; method: immunoSEQ multiplex PCR. The table has about 21,000 clones, approximately 76% seen once; the top ten hold 9% to 15%. The sequenced sample was unsorted PBMCs, obtained approximately 1.8 years before starting antiretroviral therapy. These receptors were collected from a middle-aged woman with HIV.

The chain uses TRBV12-5 and TRBJ2-2; 11 bases align to TRBD2. With 6 bases clipped from V and 5 bases from J, the junction kept 8 bases outside the gene matches. The CDR3 is made up of 16 amino acids. The germline V gene encodes CDR1 LGHNT and CDR2 FRNRAP. The CDR3 bases are TGTGCTAGTGGAAGTATAGCGGGGGGGCTTACCGGGGAGCTGTTTTTT. It is translated as CASGSIAGGLTGELFF.

The chain is built from TRBV5-6 and TRBJ1-1, with 7 bases fitting TRBD1. CDR1 is SGHDT, CDR2 YYEEEE, per germline. The CDR3 runs to 15 residues. V shed 4 bases and J 0 bases; nucleotides not matched to a gene: 6. CDR3 loop: CASSAATGMNTEAFF. The CDR3 coding sequence is TGTGCCAGCAGCGCGGCGACAGGGATGAACACTGAAGCTTTCTTT.

J is TRBJ1-3 and V is TRBV2; D ambiguous. This CDR3 is 15 amino acids long. Germline V gene lookup returns CDR1 SNHLY and CDR2 FYNNEI. V lost 1 base and J lost 2, with 9 bases in between. In nucleotides, the CDR3 is TGTGCCAGCAGTGAAGAGGGTTTTACTGGAAACACCATATATTTT. It is translated as CASSEEGFTGNTIYF. Looking up the rest from reference TRBV2 and TRBJ1-3 gives the full variable domain: EPEVTQTPSHQVTQMGQEVILRCVPISNHLYFYWYRQILGQKVEFLVSFYNNEISEKSEIFDDQFSVERPDGSNFTLKIRSTKLEDSAMYFCASSEEGFTGNTIYFGEGSWLTVV.

V gene TRBV5-4 combines with J gene TRBJ2-1; 9 bases align to TRBD2. V was clipped by 2 bases and J by 5 bases; unmatched bases: 5. This CDR3 has 15 residues. Germline V CDR1 and CDR2: SGHNT, YYREEE (reference sequence). CDR3 region: CASSFQREVDNEQFF. The DNA of the CDR3 is TGTGCCAGCAGCTTTCAGCGGGAGGTCGACAATGAGCAGTTCTTC.

The V call is TRBV9, the J call TRBJ1-3; D ambiguous. This CDR3 is 13 amino acids long. Germline lookup yields CDR1 SGDLS and CDR2 YYNGEE. Trimming took 2 bases from V and 3 from J, leaving 6 bases between them. Here the CDR3 reads CASSVESGNTIYF. In nucleotides, the CDR3 is TGTGCCAGCAGCGTTGAGAGTGGAAACACCATATATTTT.

The J gene is TRBJ2-7, the V gene TRBV5-1; D is undetermined. There are 14 residues in the CDR3. Germline V gene data show CDR1 as SGHRS and CDR2 as YFSETQ. V lost 2 bases to trimming and J lost 2 bases, with 11 bases between them. The CDR3: CASSFSAEPYEQYF. Here the CDR3 DNA reads TGCGCCAGCAGCTTCTCGGCTGAACCCTACGAGCAGTACTTC.

The rearrangement uses TRBV7-9 and TRBJ2-7, with D perhaps matching TRBD2 (6 bases). The length of the CDR3 is 15 residues. Germline V gene lookup returns CDR1 SEHNR and CDR2 FQNEAQ (reference sequence). With 7 bases removed from V and 0 bases from J, the gap between germline ends came to 16 bases. The CDR3 protein is CASIPSEGPSYEQYF. The CDR3 region has the DNA TGTGCCAGCATCCCCTCGGAGGGCCCCTCCTACGAGCAGTACTTC.

J is TRBJ1-2 and V is TRBV30; no definite D call. The CDR3 sequence is 10 residues long. Germline CDR1 GTSNPN, CDR2 SVGIG (reference sequence). The ends were cut back, 6 bases at V and 7 bases at J, with 9 bases in the middle. The CDR3 DNA is TGTGCCTGTGGCGAGGTTGGCTACACCTTC. Amino acid sequence: CACGEVGYTF.

This clone was seen only a few times. J is TRBJ1-3 and V is TRBV18, with TRBD1 identical over 8 bases. The CDR3 is made up of 13 amino acids. V lost 9 bases, J lost 2 bases, and 3 bases stayed unmatched. Looked up from germline, CDR1 is KGHSH and CDR2 is LQKENI. This CDR3 is CASSDRAGNTIYF. CDR3 nucleotide sequence: TGTGCCAGTTCGGACAGGGCTGGAAACACCATATATTTT. Variable domain in full (rest from reference TRBV18 and TRBJ1-3): NAGVMQNPRHLVRRRGQEARLRCSPMKGHSHVYWYRQLPEEGLKFMVYLQKENIIDESGMPKERFSAEFPKEGPSILRIQQVVRGDSAAYFCASSDRAGNTIYFGEGSWLTVV.

The CDR3 here is CAIGGLYEQYF. The DNA for the CDR3 is TGTGCCATCGGGGGGCTCTACGAGCAGTACTTC. V and J are TRBV10-3 and TRBJ2-7; tentatively, D is TRBD1 or TRBD2 (6 bases each). The CDR3 sequence is 11 residues long. Germline-derived CDR1 and CDR2 are ENHRY and SYGVKD. The V end was cut by 8 bases, the J end by 3 bases, with 8 bases between.

The genes are TRBV5-4 and TRBJ2-2, with TRBD2 identical over 8 bases. The V segment lost 1 base and the J segment 7 bases; nucleotides outside the gene matches: 9. The CDR3 loop spans 16 amino acids. Germline loops: CDR1 SGHNT, CDR2 YYREEE (reference sequence). CDR3 in amino acids: CASSLLSGSMVGELFF. CDR3 coding DNA: TGTGCCAGCAGCTTGTTAAGCGGGAGTATGGTCGGGGAGCTGTTTTTT. Based on the CDR3 plus reference TRBV5-4 and TRBJ2-2, the full variable domain is ETGVTQSPTHLIKTRGQQVTLRCSSQSGHNTVSWYQQALGQGPQFIFQYYREEENGRGNFPPRFSGLQFPNYSSELNVNALELDDSALYLCASSLLSGSMVGELFFGEGSRLTVL.

V gene TRBV9 combines with J gene TRBJ2-1, with D possibly being TRBD1 or TRBD2 (6 bases each). Germline V gene sequence: CDR1 SGDLS, CDR2 YYNGEE. The CDR3 sequence is 13 residues long. V was cut by 0 bases and J by 10 bases, with 11 bases left in between. In DNA, the CDR3 is TGTGCCAGCAGCGTAGTCGAGGGGGGCGAGCAGTTCTTC. Its translation is CASSVVEGGEQFF.

This chain links TRBV29-1 with TRBJ2-2; no firm D call. Per the germline V gene, CDR1 is SQVTM and CDR2 is ANQGSEA. The CDR3 extends over 13 amino acids. Trimming removed 4 bases at V and 1 base at J, with 7 bases between. CDR3 DNA sequence: TGCAGCGTTGGAGCAGAGAACACCGGGGAGCTGTTTTTT. This gives the protein CSVGAENTGELFF.

This clone was detected only a few times. The CDR3 DNA follows: TGTGCCAGCAGGACACTATCCTACGAGCAGTACTTC. Encoded protein: CASRTLSYEQYF. The chain is built from TRBV2 and TRBJ2-7; D is unresolved. Trimming took off 6 bases at V and 1 base at J, with 7 bases between the two ends. Per the germline V gene, CDR1 is SNHLY and CDR2 is FYNNEI. The CDR3 is 12 residues long.

The rearrangement links TRBV29-1 to TRBJ1-2, with D hard to call. Germline V CDR1 and CDR2: SQVTM, ANQGSEA. The ends were cut back, 7 bases at V and 2 bases at J, with 14 bases in the middle. The CDR3 is 13 residues long. CDR3 residues: CSAPVSSNYGYTF. The CDR3 DNA is TGCAGCGCTCCTGTATCCTCGAACTATGGCTACACCTTC.

The chain has TRBV28 and TRBJ1-2; D is uncertain. Trimming took 6 bases from V and 4 from J, leaving 18 bases between them. This CDR3 contains 15 residues. CDR1 and CDR2 (germline): MDHEN, SYDVKM. In nucleotides, the CDR3 is TGTGCCAGCAGGTCCCCATGGGAAGGCAGCTATGGCTACACCTTC. Encoded protein: CASRSPWEGSYGYTF.

This chain uses TRBV27 with TRBJ2-3; D tentatively reads TRBD1 or TRBD2 (5 bases each). CDR1 MNHEY and CDR2 SMNVEV come from the germline V gene (reference sequence). Trimming removed 6 bases from V and 0 bases from J, with 13 bases in between. The CDR3 runs 15 residues. This chain's CDR3 is CASSILWDSTDTQYF. The CDR3 DNA reads as TGTGCCAGCAGCATTCTATGGGACAGCACAGATACGCAGTATTTT.

The sample holds one count of this clone. This rearrangement joins TRBV11-2 to TRBJ2-5; D is possibly TRBD1 (6 bases). Germline V gene data show CDR1 as SGHAT and CDR2 as FQNNGV. CDR3 length equals 13 residues. V dropped 5 bases and J dropped 7 bases, with 14 bases sitting between them. DNA for the CDR3: TGTGCCAGCAGCGTGAGGGACAAGGGGACCCAGTACTTC. This translates into CASSVRDKGTQYF. The full variable domain, completed using reference TRBV11-2 and TRBJ2-5, is EAGVAQSPRYKIIEKRQSVAFWCNPISGHATLYWYQQILGQGPKLLIQFQNNGVVDDSQLPKDRFSAERLKGVDSTLKIQPAKLEDSAVYLCASSVRDKGTQYFGPGTRLLVL.

The chain carries TRBV19 and TRBJ2-7, with 7 bases that match TRBD1. Trimming cost V 4 bases and J 3 bases; bases outside gene matches: 9. Germline-derived CDR1 and CDR2 are LNHDA and SQIVND (reference sequence). This CDR3 spans 15 amino acids. This CDR3 is CASSNDREGHYEQYF. The CDR3 DNA is TGTGCCAGTAGTAATGACAGGGAAGGCCACTACGAGCAGTACTTC.

The genes are TRBV6-1 and TRBJ1-4; D ambiguous. Germline assignment: CDR1 MNHNS and CDR2 SASEGT. The CDR3 runs to 13 residues. V was pared by 8 bases and J by 5 bases, with 12 bases between. The CDR3 here is CASVIKANEKLFF. In nucleotides, the CDR3 is TGTGCCAGCGTTATAAAGGCGAATGAAAAACTGTTTTTT.

The CDR3 DNA sequence: TGTGCCAGCAGTTACGACTCCGATCTATGGACCGGGGAGCTGTTTTTT. It is translated as CASSYDSDLWTGELFF. V gene TRBV6-5 combines with J gene TRBJ2-2, with D unclear. This CDR3 spans 16 amino acids. Looked up from germline, CDR1 is MNHEY and CDR2 is SVGAGI. The germline V and J ends were trimmed by 2 bases and 5 bases, with 15 bases remaining between them.

This clone was counted a single time. The chain has TRBV7-9 and TRBJ2-7; TRBD1 matches 12 bases. Germline V CDR1 and CDR2: SEHNR, FQNEAQ (reference sequence). With V trimmed by 5 bases and J by 7 bases, 6 bases remained unmatched. The CDR3 runs 14 residues. The CDR3 spells CASSLGQGAGEQYF. In DNA, the CDR3 is TGTGCCAGCAGCCTGGGACAGGGGGCGGGGGAGCAGTACTTC.

The chain has TRBV2 and TRBJ2-6, with D unresolved. The V gene lost 6 bases and the J gene lost 0 bases, with 9 bases spanning the gap. Germline CDR1 is SNHLY and CDR2 is FYNNEI. The length of the CDR3 is 15 residues. In DNA form, the CDR3 reads TGTGCCAGCAGGCGCGCCGACTCTGGGGCCAACGTCCTGACTTTC. It is translated as CASRRADSGANVLTF.

The chain couples TRBV19 to TRBJ2-3; no firm D call. Per the germline V gene, CDR1 is LNHDA and CDR2 is SQIVND (reference sequence). Trimming took off 6 bases at V and 4 bases at J, with 11 bases between the two ends. CDR3 size: 13 residues. CDR3: CASSPIRADTQYF. DNA for the CDR3: TGTGCCAGTAGCCCTATACGGGCAGATACGCAGTATTTT.

The chain couples TRBV7-2 to TRBJ1-1; possibly TRBD1 for D (5 bases). Trimming removed 2 bases at V and 2 bases at J, with 9 bases between. Germline-derived CDR1 and CDR2 are SGHTA and FQGNSA. The CDR3 covers 14 residues. In DNA, the CDR3 is TGTGCCAGCAGCTTAACCAGGGATAACACTGAAGCTTTCTTT. Protein: CASSLTRDNTEAFF.

The chain has TRBV9 and TRBJ2-1; D unresolved. Trimming stripped 2 bases from V and 0 bases from J, with 9 bases between. There are 15 residues in the CDR3. Per germline, CDR1 SGDLS and CDR2 YYNGEE. The CDR3, as DNA: TGTGCCAGCAGCGTCGATCGAAGCTCCTACAATGAGCAGTTCTTC. This encodes CASSVDRSSYNEQFF.

This chain connects TRBV5-1 to TRBJ2-7; D is unclear. Germline values: CDR1 SGHRS, CDR2 YFSETQ. Trimming left V 4 bases short and J 0 bases short, with 8 bases between. The CDR3 has 13 amino acids. In DNA, the CDR3 is TGCGCCAGCAGCCCGACAAGCTCCTACGAGCAGTACTTC. It translates to CASSPTSSYEQYF. Complete variable domain (other parts from reference TRBV5-1 and TRBJ2-7): KAGVTQTPRYLIKTRGQQVTLSCSPISGHRSVSWYQQTPGQGLQFLFEYFSETQRNKGNFPGRFSGRQFSNSRSEMNVSTLELGDSALYLCASSPTSSYEQYFGPGTRLTVT.